The source of this TCR beta chain is a study of radiotherapy plus CTLA-4 blockade in lung cancer. Germline loops: CDR1 SQVTM, CDR2 ANQGSEA. The V end was cut by 4 bases, the J end by 1 base, with 8 bases between. This CDR3 has 13 residues. Sequenced by immunoSEQ multiplex PCR; TCRdb stores in-frame clones only, minus some. The table includes around 80,000 clones, roughly 87% detected once. Sequencing was performed on peripheral blood, taken from a patient treated with radiotherapy plus ipilimumab. This receptor was identified in a human donor with non-small cell lung cancer who had stable disease on radiotherapy plus ipilimumab. J is TRBJ1-3 and V is TRBV29-1; D is unresolved. CDR3 nucleotides: TGCAGCGTTGGGACGGCATCTGGAAACACCATATATTTT. Residues: CSVGTASGNTIYF.